These 30 T cell receptor beta chains were sequenced from one sample in a study of regulatory T cells in long-lasting Graves disease (dated by TCRdb to 2020 to 2023). Library preparation employed multiplex PCR. Sequenced on an Illumina HiSeq 4000. To build TCR beta libraries, CDR3 regions were amplified by Arm-PCR using iRepertoire HTBI primers. The raw public data were reprocessed by TCRdb itself: fastp quality trimming at Q25, MiXCR clonotype calling, in-frame beta chains only. Each CDR3 protein gets just one entry, which takes the most common genes and DNA from the rows behind it. This sample comprises 540,000 or so distinct CDR3 sequences, roughly 14% of them detected only once. The ten largest clones add up to 8% to 10% of the sample. The sample's time point label, in plain terms: newly diagnosed GD, antithyroid drugs for less than 3 months. For both TCR sequencing and RNA sequencing, RNA was extracted from PBMCs using TRIzol.

These sequences were also reported in another study, on T cells in Graves' hyperthyroidism and ophthalmopathy.

The sample in question was peripheral blood mononuclear cells (PBMCs), obtained at new diagnosis, from a patient treated with antithyroid drugs. The receptors here all came from a man aged 25-45 years with Graves disease. Donor details come from another sample of the same person, matched by shared clones.

The table lists this clonotype with a few counts. The V gene is TRBV30, the J gene TRBJ2-1; tentative D call: TRBD1 (6 bases). The length of the CDR3 is 14 residues. Per germline, CDR1 GTSNPN and CDR2 SVGIG (reference sequence). The germline V and J ends were trimmed by 1 base and 3 bases, with 10 bases remaining between them. CDR3 sequence: CAWSEGTLYNEQFF. DNA of the CDR3: TGTGCCTGGAGTGAGGGGACACTCTACAATGAGCAGTTCTTC.

This clonotype was observed at least ten times. The rearrangement joins TRBV11-2 to TRBJ1-4, with D perhaps TRBD1 (5 bases). The CDR3 runs 14 residues. Germline V CDR1 and CDR2: SGHAT, FQNNGV. Trimming took 3 bases from V and 1 from J, leaving 6 bases between them. The CDR3 coding sequence is TGTGCCAGCAGCTTGGGGGGAACTAATGAAAAACTGTTTTTT. Protein sequence: CASSLGGTNEKLFF.

This clonotype was observed a single time. The V and J genes are TRBV7-9 and TRBJ2-1; D ambiguous. The V and J ends lost 6 bases and 3 bases respectively, with 15 bases between them. The CDR3 sequence is 15 residues long. The germline V gene has CDR1 SEHNR and CDR2 FQNEAQ (reference sequence). The CDR3 DNA is TGTGCCAGCAGTCCCGGATGGTTATACTACAATGAGCAGTTCTTC. This encodes CASSPGWLYYNEQFF.

This clonotype was seen more than once but under ten times. This sequence joins TRBV7-2 and TRBJ2-1; 8 bases fit TRBD2. The germline V gene has CDR1 SGHTA and CDR2 FQGNSA. The CDR3 length is 15 residues. V trimming: 4 bases; J trimming: 9 bases; junction bases outside the gene matches: 11. CDR3 in amino acids: CASSSPSGSPSEQFF. The CDR3 coding sequence is TGTGCCAGCAGCTCCCCAAGCGGGAGCCCCTCTGAGCAGTTCTTC. Based on the CDR3 plus reference TRBV7-2 and TRBJ2-1, the full variable domain is GAGVSQSPSNKVTEKGKDVELRCDPISGHTALYWYRQSLGQGLEFLIYFQGNSAPDKSGLPSDRFSAERTGGSVSTLTIQRTQQEDSAVYLCASSSPSGSPSEQFFGPGTRLTVL.

This clonotype was seen a handful of times. Sequence at one end of the junction differs from germline and may be a read error. V and J are TRBV7-2 and TRBJ2-7; tentatively, D is TRBD1 or TRBD2 (5 bases each). The CDR3 runs 14 residues. Germline CDR1 is SGHTA and CDR2 is FQGNSA. CDR3: CAGSLGDHSYEQYF. The CDR3 DNA is TGTGCCGGCAGCTTAGGGGACCACTCCTACGAGCAGTACTTC.

This clonotype was recorded at least ten times. The CDR3 loop reads CASSVTSGDQETQYF. The CDR3 region has the DNA TGTGCCAGCAGCGTAACTAGCGGGGATCAAGAGACCCAGTACTTC. This chain joins TRBV9 and TRBJ2-5, with TRBD2 matching over 10 bases. This CDR3 has 15 amino acids. Germline V gene sequence: CDR1 SGDLS, CDR2 YYNGEE. With V trimmed by 1 base and J by 2 bases, 2 bases remained unmatched.

This clonotype was recorded a few times. The rearrangement uses TRBV10-3 and TRBJ2-3; D is undetermined. From germline, CDR1 is ENHRY and CDR2 SYGVKD. CDR3 length: 15 residues. Trimming took off 5 bases at V and 0 bases at J, with 12 bases between the two ends. This chain's CDR3 is CAISPLLKSTDTQYF. CDR3 sequence (DNA): TGTGCCATCAGTCCCCTCTTAAAAAGCACAGATACGCAGTATTTT.

This clonotype has at least ten counts. The chain is built from TRBV6-1 and TRBJ1-2, with 10 bases aligning to TRBD1. V was pared by 4 bases and J by 6 bases, with 2 bases of the junction left unmatched. This CDR3 is 13 amino acids long. The germline V gene encodes CDR1 MNHNS and CDR2 SASEGT. This CDR3 reads CASSVGQGNGYTF. CDR3 sequence (DNA): TGTGCCAGCAGTGTGGGACAGGGGAATGGCTACACCTTC.

This clonotype was picked up a small number of times. The chain has TRBV5-1 and TRBJ2-5; D call uncertain. The CDR3 is 16 amino acids. Trimming stripped 3 bases from V and 3 bases from J, with 18 bases between. The germline CDR1 and CDR2 sequences are SGHRS and YFSETQ. This CDR3 is CASSSPRLGWEETQYF. For the CDR3, the DNA is TGCGCCAGCAGCTCCCCCCGGTTGGGGTGGGAAGAGACCCAGTACTTC.

This clonotype was picked up many times. The V gene is TRBV5-1, the J gene TRBJ2-3; D gene unclear. V lost 4 bases and J 4 bases, leaving 7 bases between the germline ends. The CDR3 loop spans 12 amino acids. Germline values: CDR1 SGHRS, CDR2 YFSETQ. CDR3 in DNA: TGCGCCAGCAGCGCGGACCCAGATACGCAGTATTTT. As protein: CASSADPDTQYF.

In its sample, this clonotype was seen a few times. V and J are TRBV10-3 and TRBJ1-1; D ambiguous. Trimming shortened V by 0 bases and J by 1 base, and 6 bases separated the two germline ends. The CDR3 loop spans 14 amino acids. The germline CDR1 and CDR2 sequences are ENHRY and SYGVKD. This CDR3 is CAISESGENTEAFF. As DNA, the CDR3 is TGTGCCATCAGTGAGTCAGGAGAGAACACTGAAGCTTTCTTT.

The chain has TRBV5-1 and TRBJ2-7; the match to TRBD1 covers 11 bases. Trimming cost V 7 bases and J 3 bases; bases outside gene matches: 6. This CDR3 has 14 amino acids. In germline, CDR1 is SGHRS, CDR2 YFSETQ. Here the CDR3 reads CASGGQGALYEQYF. The CDR3 DNA follows: TGCGCCAGCGGAGGACAGGGGGCCCTCTACGAGCAGTACTTC.

This clonotype was counted only a few times. The rearrangement links TRBV7-3 to TRBJ2-1; the D gene could be TRBD1 or TRBD2 (5 bases each). From germline, CDR1 is SGHTA and CDR2 FQGTGA. Trimming removed 6 bases from V and 10 bases from J, with 28 bases in between. CDR3 length equals 17 residues. Written as DNA, the CDR3 is TGTGCCAGCAGTTACGGGGCGTTGGGCGGGCAAGGGCCAGAGCAGTTCTTC. Amino acid sequence: CASSYGALGGQGPEQFF.

V and J are TRBV5-1 and TRBJ2-1; 9 nucleotides align to TRBD1. This CDR3 contains 16 residues. Losses at the gene ends were 6 bases for V and 10 bases for J; bases not matched to a gene: 17. Germline CDR1 reads SGHRS; CDR2 reads YFSETQ. This chain's CDR3 is CASTTGGPISFAEQFF. CDR3 DNA: TGCGCCAGCACGACAGGGGGGCCCATCTCCTTCGCCGAGCAGTTCTTC.

This clonotype was seen many times. The rearrangement joins TRBV12-3 or TRBV12-4 to TRBJ2-7; no clear D gene. Trimming took 4 bases from V and 2 from J, leaving 15 bases between them. The CDR3 covers 15 residues. CDR3 bases: TGTGCCAGCAGTTCCCCCCCGGGTTACGCCTACGAGCAGTACTTC. Amino acid sequence: CASSSPPGYAYEQYF.

In this sample, this clonotype turned up many times. The gene calls are TRBV30 and TRBJ2-7, with TRBD1 matching 8 bases. The CDR3 length is 13 residues. After removal of 5 bases from V and 1 base from J, the junction contained 4 bases not matched to a gene. CDR1 is GTSNPN, CDR2 SVGIG, per germline (reference sequence). The CDR3 DNA reads as TGTGCCTGGGACAGGGGACGGTCCTACGAGCAGTACTTC. Translated, it gives CAWDRGRSYEQYF.

The chain employs TRBV5-1 and TRBJ2-2; maybe TRBD1 (6 bases). The V gene lost 2 bases and the J gene lost 4 bases, with 9 bases spanning the gap. This CDR3 is 14 amino acids long. Germline assignment: CDR1 SGHRS and CDR2 YFSETQ. CDR3 amino acids: CASSLQGITGELFF. The CDR3 DNA reads as TGCGCCAGCAGCTTACAGGGAATCACCGGGGAGCTGTTTTTT.

This clonotype has a count of ten or more. This sequence joins TRBV27 and TRBJ1-2, with a weak D call TRBD1 (6 bases). The V gene's germline CDR1 is MNHEY and CDR2 SMNVEV (reference sequence). The V end was cut by 2 bases, the J end by 1 base, with 11 bases between. The length of the CDR3 is 15 residues. Here the CDR3 DNA reads TGTGCCAGCAGTTTAGTACAGGGTAGTAACTATGGCTACACCTTC. Amino acids: CASSLVQGSNYGYTF.

Ten or more counts support this clonotype. V is TRBV5-1 and J is TRBJ1-1; TRBD1 is a possible D gene (5 bases). The V end lost 2 bases, the J end lost 1 base, and 12 bases lay between the germline ends. There are 15 residues in the CDR3. Germline V gene data show CDR1 as SGHRS and CDR2 as YFSETQ. CDR3 DNA sequence: TGCGCCAGCAGCTTCCGGGGGGGAGAGAACACTGAAGCTTTCTTT. It codes for CASSFRGGENTEAFF.

This clonotype came up many times. V is TRBV18 and J is TRBJ1-1, with TRBD1 matching 7 bases. Germline loops: CDR1 KGHSH, CDR2 LQKENI. The CDR3 runs 14 residues. J was trimmed by 4 bases and V by 1 base; bases with no gene match: 3. As DNA, the CDR3 is TGTGCCAGCTCACCACAGGGGGCGAGCACTGAAGCTTTCTTT. This gives the protein CASSPQGASTEAFF.

There are many counts of this clonotype. The chain employs TRBV7-9 and TRBJ2-3; D is perhaps TRBD1 or TRBD2 (5 bases each). The CDR3 is 14 residues long. V lost 3 bases and J lost 0, with 7 bases in between. CDR1 and CDR2 (germline): SEHNR, FQNEAQ (reference sequence). The DNA for the CDR3 is TGTGCCAGCAGCTTGGGACCTAGCACAGATACGCAGTATTTT. This codes for CASSLGPSTDTQYF.

The chain employs TRBV14 and TRBJ1-4, with TRBD1 matching over 7 bases. This CDR3 is 15 amino acids long. Germline CDR1 and CDR2: SGHDN and FVKESK. With V trimmed by 4 bases and J by 7 bases, 9 bases remained unmatched. Here the CDR3 reads CASSRLGQEAEKLFF. The CDR3 DNA follows: TGTGCCAGCAGCCGTTTAGGACAGGAAGCTGAAAAACTGTTTTTT. Combining the CDR3 with reference TRBV14 and TRBJ1-4 gives the whole variable domain EAGVTQFPSHSVIEKGQTVTLRCDPISGHDNLYWYRRVMGKEIKFLLHFVKESKQDESGMPNNRFLAERTGGTYSTLKVQPAELEDSGVYFCASSRLGQEAEKLFFGSGTQLSVL.

This clonotype was detected ten times or more. The V and J genes are TRBV30 and TRBJ2-5, with D unclear. The ends were cut back, 1 base at V and 5 bases at J, with 8 bases in the middle. Germline CDR1 is GTSNPN and CDR2 is SVGIG (reference sequence). The CDR3 sequence is 12 residues long. CDR3 in amino acids: CAWSGVKETQYF. The CDR3 DNA reads as TGTGCCTGGAGTGGAGTGAAGGAGACCCAGTACTTC.

This chain joins TRBV30 and TRBJ1-5; a weak D match, TRBD1 (6 bases). V was shortened by 2 bases and J by 3 bases, with 11 bases between the two germline ends. The CDR3 has 14 residues. Germline values: CDR1 GTSNPN, CDR2 SVGIG (reference sequence). The CDR3 DNA reads as TGTGCCTGGAGTCGGGGGGCCCACAATCAGCCCCAGCATTTT. Amino acids: CAWSRGAHNQPQHF.

About this clonotype: This may be a read error: a much more frequent sequence differs by one nucleotide. The chain couples TRBV20-1 to TRBJ2-7; 7 nucleotides agree with TRBD2. Germline V gives CDR1 DFQATT, CDR2 SNEGSKA (reference sequence). Trimming removed 4 bases from V and 2 bases from J; junction bases left unmatched: 8. This CDR3 spans 14 amino acids. The CDR3 bases are TGCAGTGCTATTATAGCGGGCTGCCCCTACGAGCAGTACTTC. Protein sequence: CSAIIAGCPYEQYF.

This clonotype was counted many times. The chain employs TRBV6-5 and TRBJ2-7; tentatively, D is TRBD1 or TRBD2 (6 bases each). Germline V gene data show CDR1 as MNHEY and CDR2 as SVGAGI. The V gene lost 2 bases and the J gene lost 1 base, with 9 bases spanning the gap. CDR3 size: 14 residues. The CDR3 region is CASSYGGRSYEQYF. The DNA for the CDR3 is TGTGCCAGCAGTTACGGGGGGCGTTCCTACGAGCAGTACTTC.

V usage is TRBV5-1 and J usage is TRBJ2-2, with D maybe TRBD1 (7 bases). The CDR3 loop spans 13 amino acids. The ends were cut back, 3 bases at V and 6 bases at J, with 9 bases in the middle. Germline V gene lookup returns CDR1 SGHRS and CDR2 YFSETQ. The CDR3, as DNA: TGCGCCAGCAGCTCCAGGGGGGCCGGGGAGCTGTTTTTT. This gives the protein CASSSRGAGELFF. Supplemented by reference TRBV5-1 and TRBJ2-2, the full variable domain reads KAGVTQTPRYLIKTRGQQVTLSCSPISGHRSVSWYQQTPGQGLQFLFEYFSETQRNKGNFPGRFSGRQFSNSRSEMNVSTLELGDSALYLCASSSRGAGELFFGEGSRLTVL.

This clonotype was observed a handful of times. A much bigger clone sits one base away, suggesting this may be a read error. Since no conserved phenylalanine or tryptophan closes the CDR3, a read error is the likely cause. This chain connects TRBV27 to TRBJ2-1, with D unclear. V was shortened by 7 bases and J by 7 bases, with 8 bases between the two germline ends. The CDR3 has 11 residues. Germline V gene data show CDR1 as MNHEY and CDR2 as SMNVEV (reference sequence). This chain's CDR3 is CASNNGNEQFL. CDR3 DNA sequence: TGTGCCAGCAATAATGGGAATGAGCAGTTCCTC.

This chain uses TRBV6-1 with TRBJ2-2; D ambiguous. Germline-derived CDR1 and CDR2 are MNHNS and SASEGT. V was cut by 7 bases and J by 1 base, with 10 bases left in between. The CDR3 spans 14 residues. CDR3 region: CASIGGGNTGELFF. The CDR3 bases are TGTGCCAGCATTGGCGGCGGGAACACCGGGGAGCTGTTTTTT.

This clonotype was recorded many times. The V gene is TRBV6-1, the J gene TRBJ1-6; D unclear. CDR1 is MNHNS, CDR2 SASEGT, per germline. The CDR3 totals 16 residues. V shed 4 bases and J shed 9 bases, with 19 bases lying between them. CDR3: CASSGPSGFWSSPLHF. DNA for the CDR3: TGTGCCAGCAGTGGACCCTCGGGATTCTGGAGTTCACCCCTCCACTTT.